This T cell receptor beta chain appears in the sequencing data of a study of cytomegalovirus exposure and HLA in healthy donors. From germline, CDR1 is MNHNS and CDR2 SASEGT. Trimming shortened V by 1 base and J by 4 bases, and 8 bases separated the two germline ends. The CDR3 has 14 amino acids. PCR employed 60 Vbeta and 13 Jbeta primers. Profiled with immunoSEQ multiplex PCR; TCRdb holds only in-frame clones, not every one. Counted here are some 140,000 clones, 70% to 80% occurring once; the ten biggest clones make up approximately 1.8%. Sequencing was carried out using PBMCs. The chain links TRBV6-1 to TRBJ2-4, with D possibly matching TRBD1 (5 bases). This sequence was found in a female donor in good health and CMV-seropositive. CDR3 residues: CASSEDNRKNIQYF. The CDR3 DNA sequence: TGTGCCAGCAGTGAAGATAACAGGAAAAACATTCAGTACTTC.